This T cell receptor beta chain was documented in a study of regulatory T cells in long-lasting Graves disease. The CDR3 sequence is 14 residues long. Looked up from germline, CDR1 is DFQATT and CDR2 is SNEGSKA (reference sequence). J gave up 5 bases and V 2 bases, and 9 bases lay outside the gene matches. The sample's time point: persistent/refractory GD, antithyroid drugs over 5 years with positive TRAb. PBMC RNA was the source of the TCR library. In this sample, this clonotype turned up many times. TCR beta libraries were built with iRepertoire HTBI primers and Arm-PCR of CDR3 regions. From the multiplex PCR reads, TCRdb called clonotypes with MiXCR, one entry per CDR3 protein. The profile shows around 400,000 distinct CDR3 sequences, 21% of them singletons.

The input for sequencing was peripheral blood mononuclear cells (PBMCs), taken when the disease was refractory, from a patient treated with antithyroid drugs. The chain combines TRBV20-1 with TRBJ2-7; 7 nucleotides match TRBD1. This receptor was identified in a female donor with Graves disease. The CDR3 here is CSARSFLTGDEQYF. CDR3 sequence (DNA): TGCAGTGCTAGAAGCTTCCTTACAGGGGACGAGCAGTACTTC.